Listed here are 15 T cell receptor beta chains from one sample, sequenced in a study of T-cell memory formation after mild COVID-19. TCRdb fed the 5' RACE reads into MiXCR, producing one record per CDR3 protein. The repertoire has about 560,000 distinct CDR3 sequences, less than 25% of them found once; the top ten carry around 9.2%. The sequenced sample was PBMCs or a T cell subset sorted from them (not recorded which). The source of these receptors is an adult woman who had mild COVID-19 (a few samples of this study predate the infection). Cell type and time point are not known.

The rearrangement uses TRBV24-1 and TRBJ1-2; D call uncertain. Germline V gives CDR1 KGHDR, CDR2 SFDVKD. V was shortened by 5 bases and J by 8 bases, with 17 bases between the two germline ends. The CDR3 is 14 residues long. CDR3 nucleotides: TGTGCCACCAGTGGTGGAGTACGTTCCCTCGGCTACACCTTC. It yields the protein CATSGGVRSLGYTF.

This clonotype has a handful of counts. This chain links TRBV5-6 with TRBJ2-3; 11 nucleotides line up with TRBD2. V lost 6 bases and J lost 2; bases outside the gene matches: 17. The CDR3 has 19 residues. Germline loops: CDR1 SGHDT, CDR2 YYEEEE. CDR3 in amino acids: CASIVRGPLAGGSTDTQYF. CDR3 coding DNA: TGTGCCAGCATCGTCAGGGGTCCCTTAGCGGGAGGGTCCACAGATACGCAGTATTTT. The whole variable domain, filled in from reference TRBV5-6 and TRBJ2-3, reads DAGVTQSPTHLIKTRGQQVTLRCSPKSGHDTVSWYQQALGQGPQFIFQYYEEEERQRGNFPDRFSGHQFPNYSSELNVNALLLGDSALYLCASIVRGPLAGGSTDTQYFGPGTRLTVL.

The chain has TRBV12-3 or TRBV12-4 and TRBJ1-1, with 9 positions matching TRBD1. The junction had 5 bases not matched to a gene; V was cut back by 6 bases and J by 9 bases. The CDR3 covers 12 residues. CDR3 loop: CASRYGTGKAFF. DNA for the CDR3: TGTGCCAGCAGATACGGGACAGGGAAAGCTTTCTTT.

This clonotype was observed a handful of times. The genes are TRBV27 and TRBJ2-2; 10 bases fit TRBD2. The CDR3 is 15 residues long. CDR1 and CDR2 (germline): MNHEY, SMNVEV (reference sequence). The V segment lost 4 bases and the J segment 3 bases; nucleotides outside the gene matches: 2. As DNA, the CDR3 is TGTGCCAGCAGTTCGACTAGCGGGTACACCGGGGAGCTGTTTTTT. It translates to CASSSTSGYTGELFF.

This clonotype was counted a few times. The J gene is TRBJ1-1, the V gene TRBV15; D remains ambiguous. The V end was cut by 1 base, the J end by 4 bases, with 10 bases between. Germline CDR1 and CDR2: LNHNV and YYDKDF (reference sequence). CDR3 length: 14 amino acids. CDR3 amino acids: CATSRVRGSTEAFF. Here the CDR3 DNA reads TGTGCCACCAGCAGAGTTCGTGGAAGCACTGAAGCTTTCTTT.

This clonotype appeared a few times. The V gene is TRBV20-1, the J gene TRBJ2-1; 12 bases line up with TRBD2. The CDR3 contains 20 residues. The germline V gene has CDR1 DFQATT and CDR2 SNEGSKA (reference sequence). Germline trimming cut 1 base from V and 0 bases from J; bases unmatched to any gene: 13. CDR3 protein: CSARAPRLAGVVSSYNEQFF. DNA for the CDR3: TGCAGTGCTAGAGCCCCGAGACTAGCGGGAGTGGTATCCTCCTACAATGAGCAGTTCTTC.

This clonotype turned up a few times. The chain couples TRBV23-1 to TRBJ2-7; D is possibly TRBD2 (6 bases). TRBV23-1 is noted as an ORF with a role that remains uncertain. Trimming stripped 10 bases from V and 2 bases from J, with 12 bases between. This CDR3 has 12 amino acids. The CDR3 reads CATGGTTYEQYF. CDR3 bases: TGCGCCACCGGGGGTACCACCTACGAGCAGTACTTC.

This chain links TRBV5-6 with TRBJ2-1; 8 nucleotides align to TRBD2. Unmatched junction bases numbered 2, after V lost 4 bases and J lost 2 bases. CDR1 is SGHDT and CDR2 is YYEEEE in the germline V gene. The CDR3 consists of 14 residues. The DNA of the CDR3 is TGTGCCAGCAGCGATAGCGGGACCTACAATGAGCAGTTCTTC. Translating gives CASSDSGTYNEQFF.

This clonotype was seen a handful of times. The chain recombines TRBV15 with TRBJ1-2; perhaps TRBD1 as D (6 bases). CDR3 length equals 14 residues. CDR1 is LNHNV and CDR2 is YYDKDF in the germline V gene (reference sequence). Trimming stripped 2 bases from V and 2 bases from J, with 9 bases between. The CDR3 spells CATSRWTVNYGYTF. The CDR3 DNA is TGTGCCACCAGCAGATGGACAGTGAACTATGGCTACACCTTC.

The genes are TRBV7-9 and TRBJ2-1; D gene uncertain. The CDR3 runs to 15 residues. In germline, CDR1 is SEHNR, CDR2 FQNEAQ (reference sequence). V shed 1 base and J shed 2 bases, with 9 bases lying between them. CDR3 sequence (DNA): TGTGCCAGCAGCTTAGGGCACGCAACCTACAATGAGCAGTTCTTC. This gives the protein CASSLGHATYNEQFF.

This clonotype turned up a few times. The chain couples TRBV19 to TRBJ1-1, with D possibly matching TRBD1 (6 bases). Germline CDR1 is LNHDA and CDR2 is SQIVND (reference sequence). The CDR3 contains 12 residues. The V and J ends lost 3 bases and 5 bases respectively, with 7 bases between them. This chain's CDR3 is CASSMRGTEAFF. The CDR3 DNA follows: TGTGCCAGTAGTATGAGGGGGACTGAAGCTTTCTTT. Full variable domain (rest looked up from reference TRBV19 and TRBJ1-1): DGGITQSPKYLFRKEGQNVTLSCEQNLNHDAMYWYRQDPGQGLRLIYYSQIVNDFQKGDIAEGYSVSREKKESFPLTVTSAQKNPTAFYLCASSMRGTEAFFGQGTRLTVV.

This clonotype was picked up a small number of times. V and J are TRBV7-9 and TRBJ2-5; 13 bases agree with TRBD2. Germline values: CDR1 SEHNR, CDR2 FQNEAQ (reference sequence). This CDR3 is built from 17 residues. Trimming took 7 bases from V and 0 from J; bases not matched to a gene: 8. The CDR3 here is CASKPGTSGAYQETQYF. In DNA form, the CDR3 reads TGTGCCAGCAAACCCGGGACTAGCGGGGCCTACCAAGAGACCCAGTACTTC.

This chain uses TRBV13 with TRBJ2-7, with D tentatively TRBD2 (5 bases). Trimming left V 6 bases short and J 0 bases short, with 12 bases between. The CDR3 spans 14 residues. From germline, CDR1 is PRHDT and CDR2 FYEKMQ (reference sequence). CDR3 region: CASRPAGISYEQYF. DNA of the CDR3: TGTGCCAGCAGGCCGGCGGGTATCTCCTACGAGCAGTACTTC.

The rearrangement links TRBV5-1 to TRBJ2-2; D remains unclear. V was trimmed by 3 bases and J by 0 bases, leaving 12 bases between them. Germline loops: CDR1 SGHRS, CDR2 YFSETQ. The CDR3 runs 16 residues. DNA of the CDR3: TGCGCCAGCAGCTCCCGGACGGCCTCGAACACCGGGGAGCTGTTTTTT. Its translation is CASSSRTASNTGELFF.

The V and J genes are TRBV6-5 and TRBJ1-1; D gene ambiguous. The CDR3 totals 15 residues. Trimming pared 8 bases from V and 0 bases from J, leaving 16 bases between. Germline V CDR1 and CDR2: MNHEY, SVGAGI. CDR3 nucleotide sequence: TGTGCCAGCGCCCTTTCTACGGCTATGAACACTGAAGCTTTCTTT. Protein sequence: CASALSTAMNTEAFF.